This is a list of T cell receptor beta chains from one sample in a study of CD8+ T cells in alopecia areata. Sequencing used immunoSEQ multiplex PCR; TCRdb keeps in-frame clones, though not all of them. This sample carries over 200,000 clones, about three fifths of them seen once, and the ten largest clones take approximately 0.45%. The sequences come from CD4+ T cells sorted from blood, collected at week 0. These receptors came from a human donor with alopecia areata. Each CDR3 is given with its conserved first and last residue. Fields, in order: V gene, CDR3 length, clone size, J gene, D gene, CDR3 protein, CDR3 DNA. The D gene is left open where the match is weak. Expanded clones get a size class; other rows say once, few or many, or leave the size out.

V: TRBV7-9
length: 14
size: -
J: TRBJ2-3
D: -
CDR3: CASSSRRGPQAQYF
DNA: TGTGCCAGCAGCTCAAGGCGGGGGCCTCAGGCGCAGTATTTT

V: TRBV7-9
length: 14
size: many
J: TRBJ1-2
D: -
CDR3: CASSPGLKDSGYTF
DNA: TGTGCCAGCAGCCCGGGACTTAAAGATAGTGGCTACACCTTC

V: TRBV7-3
length: 14
size: -
J: TRBJ2-2
D: -
CDR3: CASSRSTGPGELFF
DNA: TGTGCCAGCAGCCGCTCCACAGGTCCCGGGGAGCTGTTTTTT

V: TRBV30
length: 14
size: -
J: TRBJ2-6
D: TRBD1
CDR3: CAWTGGSGANVLTF
DNA: TGTGCCTGGACAGGGGGCTCTGGGGCCAACGTCCTGACTTTC

V: TRBV5-1
length: 16
size: few
J: TRBJ2-1
D: -
CDR3: CASSLERRTSYNEQFF
DNA: TGCGCCAGCAGCTTGGAGCGGCGCACCTCCTACAATGAGCAGTTCTTC

V: TRBV29-1
length: 14
size: -
J: TRBJ2-3
D: TRBD1
CDR3: CSEDRGTSTDTQYF
DNA: TGCAGCGAAGACAGGGGAACAAGCACAGATACGCAGTATTTT

V: TRBV19
length: 13
size: -
J: TRBJ1-1
D: -
CDR3: CATKRKLNTEAFF
DNA: TGTGCCACCAAGCGTAAGTTGAACACTGAAGCTTTCTTT

V: TRBV19
length: 13
size: -
J: TRBJ1-5
D: -
CDR3: CASSIVVNQPQHF
DNA: TGTGCCAGTAGTATAGTAGTAAATCAGCCCCAGCATTTT

V: TRBV5-1
length: 14
size: -
J: TRBJ1-1
D: -
CDR3: CASREMGGGTEAFF
DNA: TGCGCCAGCAGAGAGATGGGTGGAGGCACTGAAGCTTTCTTT

V: TRBV7-9
length: 14
size: -
J: TRBJ2-2
D: -
CDR3: CASSLLGPAGELFF
DNA: TGTGCCAGCAGCCTTTTGGGCCCTGCCGGGGAGCTGTTTTTT

V: TRBV29-1
length: 14
size: -
J: TRBJ1-2
D: TRBD1
CDR3: CSVGSGQGYYGYTF
DNA: TGCAGCGTTGGCTCTGGACAGGGCTACTATGGCTACACCTTC

V: TRBV5-6
length: 14
size: -
J: TRBJ1-1
D: -
CDR3: CASVRLEVRTEAFF
DNA: TGTGCCAGCGTTAGGTTGGAGGTACGGACTGAAGCTTTCTTT

V: TRBV9
length: 12
size: -
J: TRBJ2-5
D: -
CDR3: CASNRDEETQYF
DNA: TGTGCCAGCAACAGGGACGAAGAGACCCAGTACTTC

V: TRBV29-1
length: 15
size: -
J: TRBJ2-3
D: -
CDR3: CSVGFLGASTDTQYF
DNA: TGCAGCGTTGGGTTTCTGGGGGCTTCCACAGATACGCAGTATTTT

V: TRBV25-1
length: 16
size: -
J: TRBJ2-1
D: TRBD1
CDR3: CASSETRQGLYNEQFF
DNA: TGTGCCAGCAGTGAAACTAGACAGGGTCTCTACAATGAGCAGTTCTTC

V: TRBV2
length: 17
size: few
J: TRBJ1-5
D: -
CDR3: CASKAEQVLISNQPQHF
DNA: TGTGCCAGCAAAGCTGAGCAGGTTCTGATTAGCAATCAGCCCCAGCATTTT

V: TRBV30
length: 12
size: few
J: TRBJ2-7
D: TRBD2
CDR3: CAWRFSGDEQYF
DNA: TGTGCCTGGAGGTTTAGCGGGGACGAGCAGTACTTC

V: TRBV30
length: 14
size: -
J: TRBJ1-2
D: -
CDR3: CAWSVGQGPYGYTF
DNA: TGTGCCTGGAGTGTGGGGCAGGGTCCCTATGGCTACACCTTC

V: TRBV5-1
length: 13
size: -
J: TRBJ1-5
D: -
CDR3: CASSLVGNQPQHF
DNA: TGCGCCAGCAGCTTGGTTGGCAATCAGCCCCAGCATTTT

V: TRBV6-1
length: 12
size: -
J: TRBJ1-1
D: -
CDR3: CASKRVNTEAFF
DNA: TGTGCCAGCAAGCGAGTGAACACTGAAGCTTTCTTT

V: TRBV4-1
length: 17
size: -
J: TRBJ1-4
D: -
CDR3: CASSQPFKGSSNEKLFF
DNA: TGCGCCAGCAGCCAGCCTTTCAAGGGAAGTTCTAATGAAAAACTGTTTTTT

V: TRBV29-1
length: 15
size: few
J: TRBJ2-7
D: TRBD1
CDR3: CSVEDPTGGAYEQYF
DNA: TGCAGCGTTGAAGACCCGACAGGGGGAGCCTACGAGCAGTACTTC

V: TRBV25-1
length: 11
size: -
J: TRBJ2-7
D: -
CDR3: CASREHYEQYF
DNA: TGTGCCAGCAGGGAACACTACGAGCAGTACTTC

V: TRBV6-6
length: 14
size: -
J: TRBJ2-4
D: -
CDR3: CASTQTGAENIQYF
DNA: TGTGCCAGCACCCAGACGGGGGCGGAGAACATTCAGTACTTC

V: TRBV29-1
length: 15
size: -
J: TRBJ1-2
D: TRBD1
CDR3: CSVRQGYSAGYGYTF
DNA: TGCAGCGTAAGACAGGGTTACTCCGCGGGCTATGGCTACACCTTC

V: TRBV5-1
length: 13
size: once
J: TRBJ1-5
D: TRBD1
CDR3: CASRDRENQPQHF
DNA: TGCGCCAGCAGGGACAGGGAGAATCAGCCCCAGCATTTT

V: TRBV29-1
length: 14
size: once
J: TRBJ1-3
D: -
CDR3: CSVRGTFSGNTIYF
DNA: TGCAGCGTCCGCGGGACTTTCTCTGGAAACACCATATATTTT

V: TRBV29-1
length: 13
size: -
J: TRBJ2-5
D: TRBD2
CDR3: CSVEALAGPSQYF
DNA: TGCAGCGTTGAGGCACTAGCGGGACCTTCCCAGTACTTC

V: TRBV30
length: 15
size: -
J: TRBJ2-3
D: -
CDR3: CAWSAGFSTTDTQYF
DNA: TGTGCCTGGAGCGCAGGCTTTAGCACCACAGATACGCAGTATTTT